One sample yielded the 26 T cell receptor beta chains listed below, sequenced in a study of beta chain features in type 1 diabetes. General study results and limits: Moderately but significantly shorter TCRB CDR3s were found in Type 1 diabetes patients in all four CD4+ subsets.

cDNA synthesis used the whole RNA isolate, giving expressed TCRB sequences. TCRdb keeps only in-frame clones here, not all; method: immunoSEQ multiplex PCR. The data show hundreds of thousands of clones, around 15% seen once. Antigens of these TCRs are unknown. Sequenced material: naive CD4+ T cells from blood. Receptors originate from a man between 18 and 35 years old with type 1 diabetes.

This clone has only a few counts. The CDR3 here is CASSTRPSTDTQYF. DNA of the CDR3: TGTGCCAGCAGCACCCGACCAAGCACAGATACGCAGTATTTT. V and J are TRBV9 and TRBJ2-3; D is unclear. Trimming removed 4 bases at V and 0 bases at J, with 9 bases between. The CDR3 length is 14 residues. Germline V CDR1 and CDR2: SGDLS, YYNGEE.

The chain carries TRBV4-1 and TRBJ2-5; weak D call: TRBD1 (6 bases). Looked up from germline, CDR1 is MGHRA and CDR2 is YSYEKL. The V and J ends lost 1 base and 1 base respectively, with 7 bases between them. This CDR3 is built from 14 residues. The CDR3 spells CASSQAGAQETQYF. CDR3 DNA: TGCGCCAGCAGCCAAGCAGGGGCCCAAGAGACCCAGTACTTC.

This clone was detected a few times. V is TRBV6-1 and J is TRBJ2-7; 8 bases align to TRBD1. Trimming removed 6 bases from V and 3 bases from J; junction bases left unmatched: 4. This CDR3 has 13 amino acids. Germline V gives CDR1 MNHNS, CDR2 SASEGT. The CDR3 protein is CASRMTGDYEQYF. CDR3 coding DNA: TGTGCCAGCAGGATGACAGGGGACTACGAGCAGTACTTC.

This clone has more than one count but fewer than ten. J is TRBJ1-5 and V is TRBV5-8, with D perhaps TRBD1 (5 bases). With 4 bases removed from V and 1 base from J, the gap between germline ends came to 12 bases. Germline values: CDR1 SGHTS, CDR2 YDEGEE. The CDR3 contains 15 residues. This CDR3 reads CASSAAGKSNQPQHF. For the CDR3, the DNA is TGTGCCAGCAGCGCGGCAGGGAAAAGCAATCAGCCCCAGCATTTT.

The CDR3 bases are TGTGCCTGGAGTGTTGGACTAGGTAACAATGAGCAGTTCTTC. Amino acid sequence: CAWSVGLGNNEQFF. V usage is TRBV30 and J usage is TRBJ2-1; TRBD2 matches 7 bases. Germline CDR1 GTSNPN, CDR2 SVGIG (reference sequence). The CDR3 consists of 14 residues. V was pared by 0 bases and J by 5 bases, with 4 bases of the junction left unmatched. Filled out from reference TRBV30 and TRBJ2-1, the complete variable domain reads SQTIHQWPATLVQPVGSPLSLECTVEGTSNPNLYWYRQAAGRGLQLLFYSVGIGQISSEVPQNLSASRPQDRQFILSSKKLLLSDSGFYLCAWSVGLGNNEQFFGPGTRLTVL.

The rearrangement joins TRBV28 to TRBJ1-2; 10 bases fit TRBD1. The CDR3 is 14 amino acids. The V gene end was trimmed by 8 bases and the J gene end by 6 bases; junction bases not matched to a gene: 9. The V gene's germline CDR1 is MDHEN and CDR2 SYDVKM. The CDR3, as DNA: TGTGCCAGCTCTTCACCCGGGACAGGGGATGGCTACACCTTC. Its translation: CASSSPGTGDGYTF.

The chain has TRBV7-9 and TRBJ2-6; D is unclear. This CDR3 comprises 15 residues. V was trimmed by 7 bases and J by 0 bases, leaving 10 bases between them. Germline-derived CDR1 and CDR2 are SEHNR and FQNEAQ (reference sequence). CDR3 sequence (DNA): TGTGCCAGCACCCCGGGCGGCTCTGGGGCCAACGTCCTGACTTTC. Translating gives CASTPGGSGANVLTF.

A few counts support this clone. The CDR3 DNA reads as TGTGCCTGGAGAGGGACTAGCGGGCGTCACTACAATGAGCAGTTCTTC. As protein: CAWRGTSGRHYNEQFF. V is TRBV30 and J is TRBJ2-1; the match to TRBD2 covers 12 bases. Germline V lookup: CDR1 GTSNPN, CDR2 SVGIG (reference sequence). V gave up 3 bases and J gave up 3 bases; unmatched junction bases: 6. The CDR3 loop spans 16 amino acids.

This clone was observed a handful of times. The chain combines TRBV7-9 with TRBJ2-1; TRBD1 matches 11 bases. The V and J ends lost 5 bases and 4 bases, in that order; junction bases with no gene match: 4. The CDR3 is made up of 15 amino acids. Germline V gene data show CDR1 as SEHNR and CDR2 as FQNEAQ (reference sequence). Written as DNA, the CDR3 is TGTGCCAGCAGCACCGGACAGGGGGCGTACAATGAGCAGTTCTTC. Its translation is CASSTGQGAYNEQFF.

Only a few counts were recorded for this clone. This rearrangement joins TRBV29-1 to TRBJ2-7, with D unresolved. V lost 6 bases to trimming and J lost 2 bases, with 11 bases between them. CDR3 size: 12 residues. Germline V gene lookup returns CDR1 SQVTM and CDR2 ANQGSEA. DNA for the CDR3: TGCAGCGTCCCCGGACCTACCTACGAGCAGTACTTC. Its protein product is CSVPGPTYEQYF.

V and J are TRBV27 and TRBJ2-3; 9 nucleotides match TRBD1. Germline V gives CDR1 MNHEY, CDR2 SMNVEV (reference sequence). The CDR3 runs 14 residues. V shed 8 bases, J shed 0 bases, and the junction held 3 bases outside the gene matches. The CDR3 sequence is CASGDRASTDTQYF. The CDR3, as DNA: TGTGCCAGCGGGGACAGGGCCAGCACAGATACGCAGTATTTT.

V and J are TRBV28 and TRBJ2-1; D unclear. V was clipped by 2 bases and J by 4 bases, with 3 bases between them. There are 12 residues in the CDR3. Germline CDR1 reads MDHEN; CDR2 reads SYDVKM. In DNA, the CDR3 is TGTGCCAGCAGTTTAGCGTACAATGAGCAGTTCTTC. This gives the protein CASSLAYNEQFF.

This clone was counted a few times. The CDR3 spells CASSLWTANTEAFF. The CDR3 DNA reads TGTGCCAGCAGCTTATGGACAGCTAACACTGAAGCTTTCTTT. This rearrangement joins TRBV7-2 to TRBJ1-1; maybe TRBD1 (6 bases). The CDR3 totals 14 residues. The germline V gene encodes CDR1 SGHTA and CDR2 FQGNSA. Trimming shortened V by 2 bases and J by 2 bases, and 9 bases separated the two germline ends. The complete variable domain, with remaining parts taken from reference TRBV7-2 and TRBJ1-1, reads GAGVSQSPSNKVTEKGKDVELRCDPISGHTALYWYRQSLGQGLEFLIYFQGNSAPDKSGLPSDRFSAERTGGSVSTLTIQRTQQEDSAVYLCASSLWTANTEAFFGQGTRLTVV.

The rearrangement links TRBV23-1 to TRBJ2-5, with D perhaps TRBD2 (5 bases). TRBV23-1 qualifies as an ORF whose function is uncertain. The ends were cut back, 6 bases at V and 5 bases at J, with 13 bases in the middle. The CDR3 has 13 residues. The chain's CDR3 is CASSRTWWETQYF. CDR3 nucleotides: TGCGCCAGCAGCCGGACTTGGTGGGAGACCCAGTACTTC.

This clone was counted a few times. J is TRBJ1-1 and V is TRBV20-1, with 7 positions matching TRBD1. Per the germline V gene, CDR1 is DFQATT and CDR2 is SNEGSKA (reference sequence). This CDR3 is 9 amino acids long. CDR3 sequence (DNA): TGCAGGACAGGGCGAGAAGCTTTCTTT. Translated, it gives CRTGREAFF.

This clone was detected only a few times. The J gene is TRBJ1-1, the V gene TRBV6-1, with a possible D match to TRBD1 (6 bases). The CDR3 runs 12 residues. The germline V gene encodes CDR1 MNHNS and CDR2 SASEGT. Trimming removed 7 bases from V and 10 bases from J, with 16 bases in between. CDR3 sequence: CASTGQGKAAFF. The CDR3, as DNA: TGTGCCAGCACGGGGCAGGGGAAGGCAGCTTTCTTT.

V and J are TRBV7-2 and TRBJ2-5; D is perhaps TRBD1 (6 bases). The ends were cut back, 5 bases at V and 1 base at J, with 14 bases in the middle. The CDR3 runs 15 residues. CDR1 and CDR2 from the germline V gene are SGHTA and FQGNSA. The CDR3 spells CASSPVGQPQETQYF. CDR3 DNA: TGTGCCAGCAGCCCGGTAGGACAGCCCCAAGAGACCCAGTACTTC.

Turning to this clone: The sample has other DNA sequences that encode this CDR3 too. The chain links TRBV5-1 to TRBJ1-2; no definite D call. V dropped 0 bases and J dropped 8 bases, with 8 bases sitting between them. Germline CDR1 and CDR2: SGHRS and YFSETQ. CDR3 length equals 12 residues. CDR3 in DNA: TGCGCCAGCAGCTTGGGGCAGGCCGGCTACACCTTC. This encodes CASSLGQAGYTF.

As concerns this clone: This sample also contains other DNA sequences that code for the same CDR3. The chain is built from TRBV7-2 and TRBJ1-5; 7 positions match TRBD1. The ends lost 3 bases at V and 1 base at J; junction bases unmatched: 0. The CDR3 extends over 14 amino acids. In germline, CDR1 is SGHTA, CDR2 FQGNSA. The CDR3 DNA sequence: TGTGCCAGCAGCTTGGGACAGAGCAATCAGCCCCAGCATTTT. Encoded protein: CASSLGQSNQPQHF. Based on the CDR3 plus reference TRBV7-2 and TRBJ1-5, the full variable domain is GAGVSQSPSNKVTEKGKDVELRCDPISGHTALYWYRQSLGQGLEFLIYFQGNSAPDKSGLPSDRFSAERTGGSVSTLTIQRTQQEDSAVYLCASSLGQSNQPQHFGDGTRLSIL.

V and J are TRBV7-2 and TRBJ2-1; D perhaps matches TRBD2 (7 bases). This CDR3 region has 13 residues. V was cut by 5 bases and J by 9 bases, with 14 bases left in between. Germline assignment: CDR1 SGHTA and CDR2 FQGNSA. The DNA of the CDR3 is TGTGCCAGCAGCACGGGGGGCCGAGTTGAGCAGTTCTTC. It specifies CASSTGGRVEQFF.

This clone was detected only a few times. The DNA of the CDR3 is TGTGCCAGCAGCCAAGGGTGGCCGGACTATGGCTACACCTTC. Translated: CASSQGWPDYGYTF. The gene calls are TRBV14 and TRBJ1-2; the D is unclear. The CDR3 consists of 14 residues. Germline V CDR1 and CDR2: SGHDN, FVKESK. Trimming removed 1 base from V and 3 bases from J, with 9 bases in between. Full variable domain (outside the CDR3, taken from reference TRBV14 and TRBJ1-2): EAGVTQFPSHSVIEKGQTVTLRCDPISGHDNLYWYRRVMGKEIKFLLHFVKESKQDESGMPNNRFLAERTGGTYSTLKVQPAELEDSGVYFCASSQGWPDYGYTFGSGTRLTVV.

V usage is TRBV5-4 and J usage is TRBJ1-2; D gene unclear. Germline loops: CDR1 SGHNT, CDR2 YYREEE (reference sequence). V lost 3 bases and J 4 bases, leaving 13 bases between the germline ends. The CDR3 contains 14 residues. The CDR3 DNA is TGTGCCAGCAGCTGGTGGGATCGGATCTATGGCTACACCTTC. Translated: CASSWWDRIYGYTF.

The CDR3 sequence: CAWSARHFSDTQYF. CDR3 nucleotides: TGTGCCTGGAGCGCCAGACATTTTTCGGATACGCAGTATTTT. The J gene is TRBJ2-3, the V gene TRBV30; D unresolved. Germline loops: CDR1 GTSNPN, CDR2 SVGIG (reference sequence). The CDR3 consists of 14 residues. V gave up 3 bases and J gave up 6 bases, with 16 bases separating them.

This clone has a handful of counts. V is TRBV29-1 and J is TRBJ1-1; 11 bases map to TRBD1. The germline V gene encodes CDR1 SQVTM and CDR2 ANQGSEA. The length of the CDR3 is 16 residues. Trimming at V came to 6 bases and at J to 4 bases, leaving 13 bases not matched to a gene. Written as DNA, the CDR3 is TGCAGCGTGAGGTCAGGGGTCGGGACAGGGGGCACTGAAGCTTTCTTT. This translates into CSVRSGVGTGGTEAFF.

The J gene is TRBJ2-2, the V gene TRBV10-3, with D perhaps being TRBD1 or TRBD2 (5 bases each). Trimming stripped 0 bases from V and 4 bases from J, with 9 bases between. Germline values: CDR1 ENHRY, CDR2 SYGVKD. This CDR3 spans 15 amino acids. The CDR3 nucleotides read TGTGCCATCAGTGAGTCGGCAGGGACCACCGGGGAGCTGTTTTTT. Translation: CAISESAGTTGELFF.

The J gene is TRBJ1-2, the V gene TRBV7-2; D may be TRBD1 (5 bases). Germline CDR1 reads SGHTA; CDR2 reads FQGNSA. This CDR3 spans 12 amino acids. V was clipped by 5 bases and J by 5 bases, with 9 bases between them. This CDR3 reads CASSPEGYGYTF. The DNA for the CDR3 is TGTGCCAGCAGCCCCGAGGGGTATGGCTACACCTTC.